This is a list of T cell receptor beta chains from one sample in a study of blood T cells in healthy people across ages. TCRdb independently ran MiXCR on the 5' RACE reads; one entry per CDR3 protein. The sample has some 1,800,000 distinct CDR3 sequences, 35% to 50% seen once. The sequenced sample was blood. These receptors originate from a human donor in good health. Both conserved end residues are part of each CDR3. D genes are given only for firm matches. Some rows mark clone size as missing; the rest say once, few, many or name a class of expanded clone.

>TRBD1|TRBV7-2|.|15|TRBJ1-2
CASSRTGASNYGYTF
TGTGCCAGCAGCCGGACAGGGGCCTCTAACTATGGCTACACCTTC
>.|TRBV4-2|.|13|TRBJ1-1
CASSQARGTGAFF
TGTGCCAGCAGCCAAGCCCGGGGGACCGGAGCTTTCTTT
>.|TRBV4-3|.|14|TRBJ2-7
CASSQDPHHRKQYF
TGCGCCAGCAGCCAAGATCCCCACCACAGGAAGCAGTACTTC
>.|TRBV6-2/TRBV6-3|.|16|TRBJ2-1
CASSYRLAVGFNEQFF
TGTGCCAGCAGTTACAGGCTTGCGGTCGGGTTCAATGAGCAGTTCTTC
>.|TRBV11-2|.|14|TRBJ1-1
CASSFTGNSQSAFF
TGTGCCAGCAGCTTCACCGGAAACAGTCAGTCAGCTTTCTTT
>.|TRBV7-2|few|15|TRBJ2-1
CASSLLGTPSNEQFF
TGTGCCAGCAGCTTATTAGGGACACCCTCAAATGAGCAGTTCTTC
>.|TRBV11-2|.|13|TRBJ1-1
CASSQGPLIEAFF
TGTGCCAGCAGCCAGGGACCGTTGATTGAAGCTTTCTTT
>.|TRBV28|.|17|TRBJ2-7
CASSSRKLRTDPYEQYF
TGTGCCAGCAGTTCCCGAAAGCTTAGGACAGATCCCTACGAGCAGTACTTC
>.|TRBV15|few|12|TRBJ2-5
CATRSAQETQYF
TGTGCCACCAGGTCGGCGCAAGAGACCCAGTACTTC
>.|TRBV20-1|.|16|TRBJ2-6
CSARDSGLPGANVLTF
TGCAGTGCTAGAGATTCGGGGCTACCTGGGGCCAACGTCCTGACTTTC
>.|TRBV20-1|.|13|TRBJ2-1
CSARVSSWGEQFF
TGCAGTGCTAGAGTTTCTAGTTGGGGTGAGCAGTTCTTC
>TRBD1|TRBV4-1|few|16|TRBJ1-2
CASSHGVRGRDYGYTF
TGCGCCAGCAGCCACGGTGTGAGGGGGCGCGACTATGGCTACACCTTC
>.|TRBV12-3/TRBV12-4|.|16|TRBJ1-1
CASSPLGDPTDTEAFF
TGTGCCAGCAGTCCCCTTGGGGACCCGACTGACACTGAAGCTTTCTTT
>TRBD1|TRBV6-5|.|15|TRBJ1-4
CASSYFGQGNEKLFF
TGTGCCAGCAGTTACTTTGGACAGGGAAATGAAAAACTGTTTTTT
>.|TRBV7-9|.|15|TRBJ1-2
CASSLPLVGVRGYTF
TGTGCCAGCAGCTTACCCCTCGTGGGGGTTAGGGGCTACACCTTC
>TRBD2|TRBV7-3|.|15|TRBJ2-5
CASSLFASGVETQYF
TGTGCCAGCAGCTTATTTGCTAGCGGGGTAGAGACCCAGTACTTC
>TRBD2|TRBV29-1|.|15|TRBJ2-3
CSVVGGGGSTDTQYF
TGCAGCGTTGTCGGTGGCGGGGGGAGCACAGATACGCAGTATTTT
>.|TRBV7-3|.|13|TRBJ2-3
CASSSIKVGTQYF
TGTGCCAGCAGCTCAATTAAAGTGGGTACGCAGTATTTT
>.|TRBV5-1|.|16|TRBJ2-5
CASSKWGLDTKGEQYF
TGCGCCAGCAGCAAGTGGGGTCTGGACACTAAGGGTGAGCAGTACTTC
>TRBD1|TRBV4-1|.|15|TRBJ1-2
CASSQDRGPSRGYTF
TGCGCCAGCAGCCAGGACAGGGGGCCTTCTCGGGGCTACACCTTC
>.|TRBV4-3|few|15|TRBJ2-5
CASSQEVGNWETQYF
TGCGCCAGCAGCCAAGAGGTCGGGAATTGGGAGACCCAGTACTTC
>.|TRBV3-1|.|14|TRBJ1-1
CASSQNYAGTEAFF
TGTGCCAGCAGCCAAAATTATGCCGGCACTGAAGCTTTCTTT
>TRBD1|TRBV7-2|.|17|TRBJ2-7
CASSRLSGIGGMNEQYF
TGTGCCAGCAGCCGCTTATCCGGGATAGGGGGCATGAACGAGCAGTACTTC
>TRBD1|TRBV20-1|.|19|TRBJ2-3
CSARDPGRKGTGVRDTQYF
TGCAGTGCTAGAGATCCCGGACGGAAAGGGACAGGGGTCAGAGATACGCAGTATTTT
>TRBD1|TRBV19|.|14|TRBJ2-1
CASSLQGAFNEQFF
TGTGCCAGTAGTCTACAGGGGGCGTTCAATGAGCAGTTCTTC
>TRBD2|TRBV7-3|few|18|TRBJ2-1
CASSLRKAGGQRLNEQFF
TGTGCCAGCAGCTTAAGAAAAGCGGGGGGCCAACGTCTCAATGAGCAGTTCTTC
>TRBD2|TRBV9|.|16|TRBJ2-3
CASSLPRAGETDTQYF
TGTGCCAGCAGCCTCCCCCGAGCGGGGGAAACAGATACGCAGTATTTT
>.|TRBV7-8|.|12|TRBJ2-7
CASGGISYEQYF
TGTGCCAGCGGGGGCATTTCCTACGAGCAGTACTTC
>.|TRBV20-1|few|13|TRBJ2-1
CSASPGPNNEQFF
TGCAGTGCTAGTCCCGGCCCTAACAATGAGCAGTTCTTC
>.|TRBV7-9|few|16|TRBJ2-7
CASSPLFSGYTYEQYF
TGTGCCAGTAGTCCGCTCTTTTCCGGGTACACCTACGAGCAGTACTTC
>.|TRBV5-1|.|13|TRBJ2-7
CASSLGGLHEQYF
TGCGCCAGCAGCTTGGGGGGATTGCACGAGCAGTACTTC
>.|TRBV10-2|many|14|TRBJ2-4
CASSEQGPQNIQYF
TGCGCCAGCAGTGAGCAGGGTCCCCAAAACATTCAGTACTTC
>TRBD1|TRBV20-1|few|14|TRBJ2-5
CSARGRGPQETQYF
TGCAGTGCTAGAGGCAGGGGGCCTCAAGAGACCCAGTACTTC
>.|TRBV4-3|.|14|TRBJ1-2
CASSQDVESYGYTF
TGCGCCAGCAGCCAAGATGTTGAGAGCTATGGCTACACCTTC
>.|TRBV14|.|13|TRBJ2-5
CASSQESWETQYF
TGTGCCAGCAGCCAAGAATCATGGGAGACCCAGTACTTC
>.|TRBV6-2/TRBV6-3|few|17|TRBJ2-6
CASSYSALNSGANVLTF
TGTGCCAGCAGTTACTCGGCCCTTAACTCTGGGGCCAACGTCCTGACTTTC
>TRBD1|TRBV5-1|once|14|TRBJ1-1
CASSGRGLDTEAFF
TGCGCCAGCAGCGGCAGGGGGCTGGACACTGAAGCTTTCTTT
>TRBD2|TRBV5-5|.|16|TRBJ2-1
CASIQLAGGPYNEQFF
TGTGCCAGCATACAATTAGCGGGGGGGCCTTACAATGAGCAGTTCTTC
>TRBD1|TRBV6-5|.|16|TRBJ1-1
CASSQWTGTVNTEAFF
TGTGCCAGCAGCCAGTGGACTGGGACAGTGAACACTGAAGCTTTCTTT
>.|TRBV10-3|.|15|TRBJ2-7
CAVSPEADRLVEQYF
TGTGCCGTCTCCCCGGAAGCGGACCGCCTAGTTGAGCAGTACTTC
>TRBD1|TRBV7-2|.|16|TRBJ1-2
CASRSPGQGPHYGDTF
TGTGCCAGCAGATCCCCGGGACAGGGCCCTCACTATGGCGACACCTTC
>.|TRBV7-8|.|15|TRBJ1-1
CAGSPRDNRNTEAFF
TGTGCCGGCAGCCCTCGGGACAACCGAAACACTGAAGCTTTCTTT
>.|TRBV7-9|.|13|TRBJ2-3
CASNRSPSDTQYF
TGTGCCAGCAACCGATCCCCATCAGATACGCAGTATTTT
>.|TRBV5-1|.|15|TRBJ1-4
CASSLTVRKNEKLFF
TGCGCCAGCAGCTTGACCGTTCGTAAAAATGAAAAACTGTTTTTT
>.|TRBV2|.|14|TRBJ1-1
CASIQQTGYSEAFF
TGTGCCAGCATCCAACAAACAGGGTATTCTGAAGCTTTCTTT
>TRBD2|TRBV5-6|.|15|TRBJ2-7
CASSGDLAGGYEQYF
TGTGCCAGCAGCGGGGATCTAGCGGGGGGCTACGAGCAGTACTTC
>.|TRBV6-2/TRBV6-3|many|13|TRBJ2-5
CASTGQPGETQYF
TGTGCCAGCACCGGACAGCCCGGGGAGACCCAGTACTTC
>.|TRBV6-2/TRBV6-3|.|12|TRBJ1-1
CASIDAYTEAFF
TGTGCCAGCATCGATGCGTACACTGAAGCTTTCTTT
>.|TRBV4-1|.|15|TRBJ2-7
CAGSLGATTSYEQYF
TGCGCCGGCAGCCTTGGGGCTACCACCTCCTACGAGCAGTACTTC
>.|TRBV27|.|13|TRBJ1-5
CASSFPLGQPQHF
TGTGCCAGCAGTTTCCCACTTGGGCAGCCCCAGCATTTT
>TRBD2|TRBV2|few|16|TRBJ2-1
CASTRSVAGGDGEQFF
TGTGCCAGCACCCGAAGCGTAGCGGGGGGAGATGGTGAGCAGTTCTTC
>TRBD1|TRBV5-1|.|14|TRBJ1-1
CASSPNTGDSEAFF
TGCGCCAGCAGCCCCAATACAGGGGACTCTGAAGCTTTCTTT
>.|TRBV4-2|once|14|TRBJ2-1
CAGSQVGAGFEQFF
TGTGCCGGCAGCCAAGTCGGGGCAGGGTTTGAGCAGTTCTTC